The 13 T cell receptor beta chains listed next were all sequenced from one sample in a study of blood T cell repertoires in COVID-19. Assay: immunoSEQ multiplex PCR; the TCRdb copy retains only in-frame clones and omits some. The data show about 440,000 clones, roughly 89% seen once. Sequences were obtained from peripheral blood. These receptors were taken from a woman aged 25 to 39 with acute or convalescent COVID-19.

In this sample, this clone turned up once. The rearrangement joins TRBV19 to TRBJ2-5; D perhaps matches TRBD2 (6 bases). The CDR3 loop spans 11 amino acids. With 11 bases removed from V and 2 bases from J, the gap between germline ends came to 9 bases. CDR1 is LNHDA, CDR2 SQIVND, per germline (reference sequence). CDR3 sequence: CASAGQETQYF. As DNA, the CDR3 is TGTGCCTCCGCGGGGCAAGAGACCCAGTACTTC.

This CDR3 is CASSYGAPESYEQYF. CDR3 DNA: TGTGCCAGCAGTTACGGGGCACCAGAGAGCTACGAGCAGTACTTC. The genes are TRBV6-2 or TRBV6-3 and TRBJ2-7, with a possible D match to TRBD1 (5 bases). Looked up from germline, CDR1 is MNHEY and CDR2 is SVGEGT. Trimming removed 2 bases from V and 3 bases from J, with 14 bases in between. The CDR3 is 15 amino acids.

The CDR3 sequence: CASSSGTGGAGTDTQYF. The CDR3 DNA sequence: TGCGCCAGCAGCTCCGGGACAGGGGGCGCGGGCACAGATACGCAGTATTTT. This chain connects TRBV5-1 to TRBJ2-3; 12 bases match TRBD1. This CDR3 contains 17 residues. The J segment lost 1 base and the V segment lost 3 bases, leaving 6 bases of the junction unmatched. Looked up from germline, CDR1 is SGHRS and CDR2 is YFSETQ.

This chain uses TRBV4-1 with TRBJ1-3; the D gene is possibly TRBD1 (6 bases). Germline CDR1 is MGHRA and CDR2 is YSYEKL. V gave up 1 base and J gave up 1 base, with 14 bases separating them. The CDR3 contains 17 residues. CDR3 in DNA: TGCGCCAGCAGCCAAGCATGGGGGGGCGTATCTGGAAACACCATATATTTT. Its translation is CASSQAWGGVSGNTIYF.

The CDR3 DNA reads TGTGCCAGCAGCAGTCGACAGTCGCGAGAAGCTTTCTTT. As protein: CASSSRQSREAFF. This chain connects TRBV13 to TRBJ1-1; a weak D match, TRBD1 (5 bases). The germline V gene encodes CDR1 PRHDT and CDR2 FYEKMQ (reference sequence). V lost 5 bases and J 8 bases, leaving 15 bases between the germline ends. There are 13 residues in the CDR3.

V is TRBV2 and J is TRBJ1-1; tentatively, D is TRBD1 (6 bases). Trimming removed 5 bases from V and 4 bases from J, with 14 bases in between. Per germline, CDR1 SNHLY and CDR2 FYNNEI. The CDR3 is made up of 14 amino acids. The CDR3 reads CASSSTGKGTEAFF. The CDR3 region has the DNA TGTGCCAGCAGTTCAACAGGGAAAGGCACTGAAGCTTTCTTT.

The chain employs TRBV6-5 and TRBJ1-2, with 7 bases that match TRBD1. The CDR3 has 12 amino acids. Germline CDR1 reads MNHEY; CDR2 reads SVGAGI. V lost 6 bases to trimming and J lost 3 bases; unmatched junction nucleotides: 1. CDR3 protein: CASRGTDYGYTF. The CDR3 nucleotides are TGTGCCAGCAGAGGGACAGACTATGGCTACACCTTC.

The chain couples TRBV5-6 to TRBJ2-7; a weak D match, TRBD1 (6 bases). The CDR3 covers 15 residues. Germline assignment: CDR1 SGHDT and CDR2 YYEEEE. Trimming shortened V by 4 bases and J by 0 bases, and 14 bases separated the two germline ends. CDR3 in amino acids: CASSGNRASSYEQYF. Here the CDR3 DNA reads TGTGCCAGCAGCGGCAACAGGGCTAGCTCCTACGAGCAGTACTTC.

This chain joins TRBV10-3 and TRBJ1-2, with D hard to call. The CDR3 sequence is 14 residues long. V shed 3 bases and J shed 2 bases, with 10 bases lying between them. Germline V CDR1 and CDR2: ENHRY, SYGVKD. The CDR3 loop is CAISEEGRNYGYTF. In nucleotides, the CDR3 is TGTGCCATCAGTGAAGAAGGGAGGAACTATGGCTACACCTTC.

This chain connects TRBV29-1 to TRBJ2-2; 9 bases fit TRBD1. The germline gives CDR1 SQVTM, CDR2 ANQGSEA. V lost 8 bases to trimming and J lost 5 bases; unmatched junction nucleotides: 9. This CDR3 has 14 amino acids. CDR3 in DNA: TGCAGCTTCAGCACAGGGGGCGCGACCGGGGAGCTGTTTTTT. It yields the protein CSFSTGGATGELFF.

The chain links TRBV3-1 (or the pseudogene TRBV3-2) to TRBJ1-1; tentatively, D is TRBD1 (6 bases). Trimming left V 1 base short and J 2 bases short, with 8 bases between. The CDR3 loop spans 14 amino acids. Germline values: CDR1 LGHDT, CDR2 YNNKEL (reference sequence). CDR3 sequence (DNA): TGTGCCAGCAGCCAAGGGACAGCAAACACTGAAGCTTTCTTT. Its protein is CASSQGTANTEAFF.

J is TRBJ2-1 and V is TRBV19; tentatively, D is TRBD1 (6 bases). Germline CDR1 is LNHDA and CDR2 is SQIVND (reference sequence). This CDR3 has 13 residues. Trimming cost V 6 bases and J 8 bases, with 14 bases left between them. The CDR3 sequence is CASSTGRRDEQFF. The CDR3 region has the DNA TGTGCCAGTAGCACAGGGCGTAGGGATGAGCAGTTCTTC.

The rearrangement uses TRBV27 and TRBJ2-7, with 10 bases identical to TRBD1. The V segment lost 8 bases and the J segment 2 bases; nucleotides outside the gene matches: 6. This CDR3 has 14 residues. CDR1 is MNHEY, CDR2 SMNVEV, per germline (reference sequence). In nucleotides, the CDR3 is TGTGCCAGCGGCCTTGGGACAGGGGCCTACGAGCAGTACTTC. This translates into CASGLGTGAYEQYF.